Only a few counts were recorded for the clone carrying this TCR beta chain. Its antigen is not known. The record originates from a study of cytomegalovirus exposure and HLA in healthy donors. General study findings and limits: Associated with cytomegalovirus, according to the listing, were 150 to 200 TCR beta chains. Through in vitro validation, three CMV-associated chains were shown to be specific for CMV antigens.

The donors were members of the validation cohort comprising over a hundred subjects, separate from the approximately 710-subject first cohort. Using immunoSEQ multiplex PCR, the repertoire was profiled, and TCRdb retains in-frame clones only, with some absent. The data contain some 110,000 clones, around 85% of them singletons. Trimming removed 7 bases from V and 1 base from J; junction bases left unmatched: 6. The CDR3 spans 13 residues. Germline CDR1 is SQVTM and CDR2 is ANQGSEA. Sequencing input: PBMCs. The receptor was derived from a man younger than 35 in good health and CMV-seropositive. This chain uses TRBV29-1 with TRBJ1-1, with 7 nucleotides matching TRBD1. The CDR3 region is CSARGQSNTEAFF. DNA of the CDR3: TGCAGCGCACGGGGACAGTCGAACACTGAAGCTTTCTTT.